These 15 T cell receptor beta chains came from one sample sequenced in a study of blood T cell repertoires in COVID-19. TCRdb's copy holds only in-frame clones and misses some; the assay was immunoSEQ multiplex PCR. Of some 180,000 clones listed, about four fifths are singletons. Sequencing used peripheral blood. These receptors came from an elderly woman with COVID-19, enrolled during active disease.

This clone came up a few times. The rearrangement uses TRBV7-2 and TRBJ1-1, with TRBD1 as a possible D gene (6 bases). The V end was cut by 5 bases, the J end by 5 bases, with 15 bases between. The CDR3 runs to 14 residues. Looked up from germline, CDR1 is SGHTA and CDR2 is FQGNSA. CDR3: CASSKRGEGTEAFF. The CDR3 DNA reads TGTGCCAGCAGCAAGAGGGGGGAGGGGACTGAAGCTTTCTTT.

CDR3 nucleotide sequence: TGTGCCAGCAGTTTGCGAGGGCGCCTATATGGCTACACCTTC. Its protein is CASSLRGRLYGYTF. V is TRBV28 and J is TRBJ1-2; unclear D gene. The CDR3 sequence is 14 residues long. V lost 3 bases and J lost 5, with 13 bases in between. CDR1 MDHEN and CDR2 SYDVKM come from the germline V gene.

The chain joins TRBV5-1 to TRBJ2-5, with 7 bases aligning to TRBD1. The CDR3 has 18 residues. V shed 0 bases and J 0 bases; nucleotides not matched to a gene: 11. Germline CDR1 and CDR2: SGHRS and YFSETQ. CDR3 bases: TGCGCCAGCAGCTTGGGGGTGGCCCTTGGGACAGACCAAGAGACCCAGTACTTC. Translation: CASSLGVALGTDQETQYF.

Written as DNA, the CDR3 is TGTGCCAGCAGCGTAGGGGCGGGGTACGTAACCGGGGAGCTGTTTTTT. Translating it yields CASSVGAGYVTGELFF. The V call is TRBV9, the J call TRBJ2-2; TRBD2 is a possible D gene (6 bases). V was cut by 0 bases and J by 5 bases, with 14 bases left in between. The CDR3 runs to 16 residues. The V gene's germline CDR1 is SGDLS and CDR2 YYNGEE.

This clone was observed a few times. The V call is TRBV19, the J call TRBJ1-4; D gene ambiguous. CDR1 LNHDA and CDR2 SQIVND come from the germline V gene (reference sequence). Trimming took off 5 bases at V and 4 bases at J, with 5 bases between the two ends. The CDR3 length is 12 residues. CDR3 sequence: CASSAYNEKLFF. The CDR3 DNA follows: TGTGCCAGTAGTGCCTATAATGAAAAACTGTTTTTT.

The chain recombines TRBV28 with TRBJ1-2, with 10 bases fitting TRBD1. The germline V gene has CDR1 MDHEN and CDR2 SYDVKM. Trimming took 7 bases from V and 4 from J; bases not matched to a gene: 15. The CDR3 consists of 17 residues. For the CDR3, the DNA is TGTGCCAGCAACTTCGGGACAGGGGTCCAGTCGGGCTATGGCTACACCTTC. Its translation is CASNFGTGVQSGYGYTF.

This chain links TRBV24-1 with TRBJ2-7; weak D call: TRBD2 (6 bases). V lost 2 bases and J 9 bases, leaving 13 bases between the germline ends. From germline, CDR1 is KGHDR and CDR2 SFDVKD. This CDR3 comprises 13 residues. The CDR3 protein is CATSDSNGRRQYF. The CDR3 DNA reads TGTGCCACCAGTGATTCAAACGGGAGACGGCAGTACTTC.

The chain employs TRBV9 and TRBJ1-4; 10 bases fit TRBD1. Germline V gene sequence: CDR1 SGDLS, CDR2 YYNGEE. There are 15 residues in the CDR3. With V trimmed by 4 bases and J by 8 bases, 8 bases remained unmatched. The CDR3 reads CASSPPGQGKEKLFF. The CDR3 DNA sequence: TGTGCCAGCAGCCCTCCGGGACAGGGGAAGGAAAAACTGTTTTTT.

A few counts support this clone. The chain links TRBV28 to TRBJ1-1; 7 bases line up with TRBD1. The CDR3 has 14 amino acids. J was trimmed by 3 bases and V by 5 bases; bases with no gene match: 6. In germline, CDR1 is MDHEN, CDR2 SYDVKM. CDR3 protein: CASSTGALHTEAFF. DNA for the CDR3: TGTGCCAGCAGTACAGGGGCCTTGCACACTGAAGCTTTCTTT.

The rearrangement uses TRBV28 and TRBJ1-1, with 7 bases lining up with TRBD1. CDR3 length equals 17 residues. Germline-derived CDR1 and CDR2 are MDHEN and SYDVKM. V shed 2 bases, J shed 0 bases, and the junction held 9 bases outside the gene matches. The CDR3 DNA follows: TGTGCCAGCAGTTTACTTAAATCAGGGGGACTGAACACTGAAGCTTTCTTT. Its translation: CASSLLKSGGLNTEAFF. Looking up the rest from reference TRBV28 and TRBJ1-1 gives the full variable domain: DVKVTQSSRYLVKRTGEKVFLECVQDMDHENMFWYRQDPGLGLRLIYFSYDVKMKEKGDIPEGYSVSREKKERFSLILESASTNQTSMYLCASSLLKSGGLNTEAFFGQGTRLTVV.

This clone has just one count. The chain uses TRBV19 and TRBJ2-2, with 8 positions matching TRBD1. V was pared by 1 base and J by 8 bases, with 3 bases of the junction left unmatched. The CDR3 sequence is 14 residues long. From germline, CDR1 is LNHDA and CDR2 SQIVND (reference sequence). The CDR3 is CASSIVRDRGELFF. DNA for the CDR3: TGTGCCAGTAGTATAGTGAGGGACAGGGGGGAGCTGTTTTTT.

This chain joins TRBV5-1 and TRBJ1-6; 11 bases agree with TRBD1. CDR1 and CDR2 from the germline V gene are SGHRS and YFSETQ. The CDR3 covers 16 residues. V shed 3 bases and J 9 bases; nucleotides not matched to a gene: 8. CDR3 amino acids: CASSSTGQGAGSPLHF. CDR3 in DNA: TGCGCCAGCAGCTCTACCGGACAGGGGGCAGGTTCACCCCTCCACTTT.

This clone was recorded only once. The chain combines TRBV11-3 with TRBJ2-2; 10 nucleotides line up with TRBD1. CDR3 length: 15 amino acids. From germline, CDR1 is SGHNT and CDR2 YENEEA. V lost 5 bases, J lost 4 bases, and 4 bases stayed unmatched. The CDR3: CASSRQGARTGELFF. CDR3 bases: TGTGCCAGCAGCAGACAGGGGGCGCGCACCGGGGAGCTGTTTTTT.

The chain employs TRBV7-9 and TRBJ2-7, with 8 bases fitting TRBD1. CDR3 size: 12 residues. J was trimmed by 4 bases and V by 5 bases; bases with no gene match: 1. Germline CDR1 reads SEHNR; CDR2 reads FQNEAQ (reference sequence). CDR3 coding DNA: TGTGCCAGCAGCGGGACAGGTTACGAGCAGTACTTC. Residues: CASSGTGYEQYF. Using reference TRBV7-9 and TRBJ2-7 for the parts outside the CDR3, the full variable domain is DTGVSQNPRHKITKRGQNVTFRCDPISEHNRLYWYRQTLGQGPEFLTYFQNEAQLEKSRLLSDRFSAERPKGSFSTLEIQRTEQGDSAMYLCASSGTGYEQYFGPGTRLTVT.

The J gene is TRBJ2-7, the V gene TRBV7-8; 7 nucleotides align to TRBD1. Germline lookup yields CDR1 SGHVS and CDR2 FQNEAQ. With 0 bases clipped from V and 7 bases from J, the junction kept 12 bases outside the gene matches. This CDR3 comprises 16 residues. The chain's CDR3 is CASSLAQQGKRGEQYF. The CDR3 nucleotides read TGTGCCAGCAGCTTAGCGCAACAGGGGAAACGGGGAGAGCAGTACTTC.